The rows below give T cell receptor beta chains drawn from one sample of a study of beta chain features in type 1 diabetes. The table came from immunoSEQ multiplex PCR; TCRdb's copy has only in-frame clones and leaves some out. The table records hundreds of thousands of clones, about 32% of them present only once. Specimen: naive CD4+ T cells from blood. The receptors were gathered from a young man in good health. The CDR3 runs from the conserved cysteine through the conserved F or W. A D gene is named only where the DNA matches it firmly. Rows may omit the clone size; those that give it use once, few, many or a size class.

J | size | D | V | CDR3 | DNA
TRBJ2-7 | few | TRBD2 | TRBV29-1 | CSVVLAGSYEQYF | TGCAGCGTTGTACTAGCGGGCTCCTACGAGCAGTACTTC
TRBJ2-3 | few | - | TRBV5-1 | CASSPRDSDTQYF | TGCGCCAGCAGCCCCCGGGACTCAGATACGCAGTATTTT
TRBJ2-5 | - | - | TRBV20-1 | CSAQPPETQYF | TGCAGTGCACAGCCTCCCGAGACCCAGTACTTC
TRBJ2-3 | once | - | TRBV7-2 | CASSLGLTYTDTQYF | TGTGCCAGCAGCTTAGGGCTTACTTACACAGATACGCAGTATTTT
TRBJ2-1 | - | - | TRBV30 | CAWSLVYEQFF | TGTGCCTGGAGCTTAGTCTATGAGCAGTTCTTC
TRBJ1-2 | few | - | TRBV18 | CASSSTGSDYGYTF | TGTGCCAGCTCTTCCACAGGGTCGGACTATGGCTACACCTTC
TRBJ2-3 | once | - | TRBV10-3 | CAIRSGTESTDTQYF | TGTGCCATCAGGTCCGGGACGGAGAGCACAGATACGCAGTATTTT
TRBJ1-1 | - | - | TRBV7-2 | CASSLDRNTEAFF | TGTGCCAGCAGCTTGGACAGGAACACTGAAGCTTTCTTT
TRBJ1-2 | - | - | TRBV29-1 | CSVEGGGYTF | TGCAGCGTTGAAGGCGGGGGCTACACCTTC
TRBJ2-1 | - | TRBD2 | TRBV30 | CAWSVTGGSGYEQFF | TGTGCCTGGAGTGTAACGGGAGGTTCCGGGTATGAGCAGTTCTTC
TRBJ1-2 | - | - | TRBV30 | CAWQGYSNYGYTF | TGTGCCTGGCAAGGCTACTCTAACTATGGCTACACCTTC
TRBJ2-2 | - | TRBD1 | TRBV2 | CASSEETGWTTGELFF | TGTGCCAGCAGTGAAGAGACAGGGTGGACCACCGGGGAGCTGTTTTTT
TRBJ2-1 | few | - | TRBV9 | CASSRRDYNEQFF | TGTGCCAGCAGCCGCCGGGACTACAATGAGCAGTTCTTC
TRBJ1-1 | - | - | TRBV6-5 | CASSRSPRGTEAFF | TGTGCCAGCAGTAGGAGCCCTCGTGGAACTGAAGCTTTCTTT
TRBJ2-3 | - | - | TRBV29-1 | CSVVQGTDTQYF | TGCAGCGTTGTACAGGGTACAGATACGCAGTATTTT
TRBJ2-5 | - | - | TRBV7-2 | CASSLVAGVETQYF | TGTGCCAGCAGCTTAGTTGCTGGGGTAGAGACCCAGTACTTC
TRBJ2-5 | - | TRBD1 | TRBV5-1 | CASSSTGGAETQYF | TGCGCCAGCAGCTCCACAGGGGGCGCAGAGACCCAGTACTTC
TRBJ2-5 | few | - | TRBV29-1 | CSASSGVEQYF | TGCAGCGCCTCCTCAGGGGTTGAGCAGTACTTC
TRBJ2-7 | - | - | TRBV29-1 | CSVDLGADYEQYF | TGCAGCGTTGATTTGGGGGCAGACTACGAGCAGTACTTC
TRBJ1-3 | once | TRBD1 | TRBV30 | CAWSADVRGSTIYF | TGTGCCTGGAGCGCTGACGTCAGGGGGAGCACCATATATTTT
TRBJ2-7 | - | TRBD1 | TRBV30 | CAWEQDRFYEQYF | TGTGCCTGGGAACAGGACAGGTTCTACGAGCAGTACTTC
TRBJ2-1 | - | - | TRBV29-1 | CSVGQPYNEQFF | TGCAGCGTTGGACAGCCTTACAATGAGCAGTTCTTC
TRBJ2-3 | - | TRBD2 | TRBV4-3 | CASSLGLAGNTDTQYF | TGCGCCAGCAGCCTAGGACTAGCGGGAAACACAGATACGCAGTATTTT
TRBJ1-4 | - | - | TRBV30 | CAWSVQQQHEKLFF | TGTGCCTGGAGTGTGCAACAGCAACATGAAAAACTGTTTTTT
TRBJ2-4 | few | - | TRBV5-1 | CASSLGPRPGNIQYF | TGCGCCAGCAGCTTGGGTCCGCGACCGGGAAACATTCAGTACTTC
TRBJ2-1 | - | - | TRBV6-6 | CASGGGGSYNEQFF | TGTGCCAGCGGCGGAGGGGGCTCCTACAATGAGCAGTTCTTC
TRBJ1-5 | - | TRBD1 | TRBV5-6 | CASSLSTGASQPQHF | TGTGCCAGCAGCCTAAGTACAGGGGCTAGTCAGCCCCAGCATTTT
TRBJ2-7 | - | - | TRBV18 | CASSPGASPPYEQYF | TGTGCCAGCTCACCGGGGGCTAGCCCACCTTACGAGCAGTACTTC
TRBJ2-1 | few | TRBD2 | TRBV10-3 | CAISEGTFRSSGSVNEQFF | TGTGCCATCAGTGAGGGGACCTTCCGCAGTAGCGGGAGTGTAAATGAGCAGTTCTTC
TRBJ2-5 | - | TRBD1 | TRBV6-5 | CASRPRTGGVKTQYF | TGTGCCAGCAGACCCCGGACAGGGGGCGTAAAGACCCAGTACTTC
TRBJ2-5 | - | TRBD1 | TRBV11-2 | CASSYLPYRGSQETQYF | TGTGCCAGCAGCTATCTTCCCTACAGGGGGTCCCAAGAGACCCAGTACTTC
TRBJ2-7 | few | - | TRBV30 | CAWTTGLPYEQYF | TGTGCCTGGACAACGGGACTCCCCTACGAGCAGTACTTC
TRBJ2-1 | - | - | TRBV7-9 | CASSLALFQFF | TGTGCCAGCAGCTTAGCGCTGTTTCAGTTCTTC
TRBJ2-2 | few | - | TRBV29-1 | CSVVGLGGTYGELFF | TGCAGCGTTGTGGGCCTTGGGGGAACCTACGGGGAGCTGTTTTTT
TRBJ1-1 | - | - | TRBV11-2 | CASSLAQSYTEAFF | TGTGCCAGCAGCTTAGCCCAGAGCTACACTGAAGCTTTCTTT
TRBJ2-3 | - | TRBD2 | TRBV30 | CAWSLAGGPTDTQYF | TGTGCCTGGAGTTTAGCGGGAGGGCCCACAGATACGCAGTATTTT
TRBJ2-5 | once | - | TRBV2 | CASRGTMGTETQYF | TGTGCCAGCAGGGGGACCATGGGGACGGAGACCCAGTACTTC
TRBJ1-1 | few | - | TRBV30 | CAWSVRLENTEAFF | TGTGCCTGGAGTGTACGATTAGAGAACACTGAAGCTTTCTTT
TRBJ2-5 | - | - | TRBV6-5 | CAISEGQETQYF | TGTGCCATCAGTGAGGGACAAGAGACCCAGTACTTC
TRBJ1-2 | few | - | TRBV27 | CASSLTWRNYGYTF | TGTGCCAGCAGTTTAACCTGGAGGAACTATGGCTACACCTTC
TRBJ1-5 | - | - | TRBV28 | CASRGQKGYGNQPQHF | TGTGCCAGCAGAGGACAGAAGGGGTATGGCAATCAGCCCCAGCATTTT
TRBJ2-1 | - | TRBD2 | TRBV25-1 | CASSGSGSHNEQFF | TGTGCCAGCAGTGGTAGCGGGAGTCACAATGAGCAGTTCTTC
TRBJ2-7 | - | TRBD1 | TRBV11-1 | CASSWNRGSYEQYF | TGTGCCAGCAGCTGGAACAGGGGTTCCTACGAGCAGTACTTC
TRBJ2-2 | - | - | TRBV2 | CASSSDTGELFF | TGTGCCAGCAGTTCGGACACCGGGGAGCTGTTTTTT
TRBJ1-2 | - | - | TRBV30 | CAWSVRLGDSGYTF | TGTGCCTGGAGTGTACGGTTGGGAGATAGCGGCTACACCTTC
TRBJ2-5 | - | TRBD1 | TRBV5-1 | CASSERTGGETQYF | TGCGCCAGCAGCGAACGGACAGGGGGAGAGACCCAGTACTTC
TRBJ1-2 | few | - | TRBV9 | CASSGGRPNYGYTF | TGTGCCAGCAGCGGGGGGCGACCCAACTATGGCTACACCTTC
TRBJ2-2 | few | - | TRBV4-3 | CASSRDPGTGELFF | TGCGCCAGCAGCCGCGACCCGGGTACCGGGGAGCTGTTTTTT
TRBJ1-2 | - | - | TRBV15 | CATSRSAQGGDGYTF | TGTGCCACCAGCAGATCAGCCCAGGGAGGGGATGGCTACACCTTC
TRBJ2-7 | - | - | TRBV29-1 | CSVSHSYEQYF | TGCAGCGTCTCACACTCCTACGAGCAGTACTTC
TRBJ2-5 | few | TRBD2 | TRBV7-3 | CASSSGLAETQYF | TGTGCCAGCAGCTCAGGACTAGCGGAGACCCAGTACTTC
TRBJ2-7 | once | - | TRBV18 | CASSPPADEQYF | TGTGCCAGCTCACCACCGGCTGACGAGCAGTACTTC
TRBJ2-7 | few | - | TRBV7-2 | CASSLAGQVGFYEQYF | TGTGCCAGCAGCTTAGCGGGGCAGGTGGGCTTCTACGAGCAGTACTTC